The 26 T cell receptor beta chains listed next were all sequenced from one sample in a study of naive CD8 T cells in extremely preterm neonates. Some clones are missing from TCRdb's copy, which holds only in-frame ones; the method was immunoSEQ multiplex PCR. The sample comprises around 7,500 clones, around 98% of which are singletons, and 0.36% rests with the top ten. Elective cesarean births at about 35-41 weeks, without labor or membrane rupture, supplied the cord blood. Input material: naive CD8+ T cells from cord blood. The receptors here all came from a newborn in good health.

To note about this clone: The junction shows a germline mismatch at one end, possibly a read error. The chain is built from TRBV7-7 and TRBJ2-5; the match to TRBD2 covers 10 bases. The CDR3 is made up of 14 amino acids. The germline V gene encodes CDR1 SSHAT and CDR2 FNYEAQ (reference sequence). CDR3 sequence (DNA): TGTGCTAGCAGCCCCACTAGCGGGGAAGAGACCCAGTACTTC. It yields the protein CASSPTSGEETQYF. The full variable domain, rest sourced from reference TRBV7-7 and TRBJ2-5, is GAGVSQSPRYKVTKRGQDVTLRCDPISSHATLYWYQQALGQGPEFLTYFNYEAQPDKSGLPSDRFSAERPEGSISTLTIQRTEQRDSAMYRCASSPTSGEETQYFGPGTRLLVL.

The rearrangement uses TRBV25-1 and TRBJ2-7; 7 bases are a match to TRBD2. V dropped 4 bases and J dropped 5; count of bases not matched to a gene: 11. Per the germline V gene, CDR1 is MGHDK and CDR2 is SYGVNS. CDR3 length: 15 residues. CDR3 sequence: CASSGRRAGEHEQYF. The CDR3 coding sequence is TGTGCCAGCAGTGGCCGTCGGGCGGGGGAGCACGAGCAGTACTTC.

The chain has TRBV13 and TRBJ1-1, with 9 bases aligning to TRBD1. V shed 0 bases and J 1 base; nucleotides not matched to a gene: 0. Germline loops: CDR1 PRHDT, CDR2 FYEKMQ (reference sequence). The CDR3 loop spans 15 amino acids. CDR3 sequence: CASSLGGQGNTEAFF. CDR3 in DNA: TGTGCCAGCAGCTTAGGGGGACAGGGGAACACTGAAGCTTTCTTT.

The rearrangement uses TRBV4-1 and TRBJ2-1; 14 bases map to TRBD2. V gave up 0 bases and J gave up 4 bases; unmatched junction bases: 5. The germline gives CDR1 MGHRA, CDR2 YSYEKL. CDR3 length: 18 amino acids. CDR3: CASSQDPGTSGGYNEQFF. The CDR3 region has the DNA TGCGCCAGCAGCCAAGATCCCGGGACTAGCGGGGGATACAATGAGCAGTTCTTC.

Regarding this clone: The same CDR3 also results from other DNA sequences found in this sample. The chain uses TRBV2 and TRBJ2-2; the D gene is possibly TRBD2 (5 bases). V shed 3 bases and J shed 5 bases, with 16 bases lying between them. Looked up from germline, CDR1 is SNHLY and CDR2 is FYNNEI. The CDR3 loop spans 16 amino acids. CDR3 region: CASSEGAASGTGELFF. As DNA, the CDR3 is TGTGCCAGCAGTGAGGGAGCGGCTAGTGGTACCGGGGAGCTGTTTTTT.

The CDR3 sequence: CASSLYPGYEQYF. DNA of the CDR3: TGTGCCAGCAGCTTATACCCGGGATACGAGCAGTACTTC. The rearrangement joins TRBV7-3 to TRBJ2-7, with TRBD2 as a possible D gene (5 bases). The CDR3 covers 13 residues. The germline V and J ends were trimmed by 2 bases and 4 bases, with 9 bases remaining between them. The germline V gene has CDR1 SGHTA and CDR2 FQGTGA.

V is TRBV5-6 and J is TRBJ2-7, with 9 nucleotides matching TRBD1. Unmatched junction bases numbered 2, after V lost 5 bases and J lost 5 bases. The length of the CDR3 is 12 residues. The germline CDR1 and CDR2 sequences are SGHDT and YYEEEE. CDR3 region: CASRGQGDEQYF. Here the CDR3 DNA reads TGTGCCAGCAGGGGACAGGGAGACGAGCAGTACTTC.

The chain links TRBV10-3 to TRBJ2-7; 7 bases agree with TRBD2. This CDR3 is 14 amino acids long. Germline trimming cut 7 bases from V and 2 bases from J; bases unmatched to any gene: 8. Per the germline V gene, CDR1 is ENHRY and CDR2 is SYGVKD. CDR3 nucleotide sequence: TGTGCCATCAACAGCGACAGCGGGACCTACGAGCAGTACTTC. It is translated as CAINSDSGTYEQYF.

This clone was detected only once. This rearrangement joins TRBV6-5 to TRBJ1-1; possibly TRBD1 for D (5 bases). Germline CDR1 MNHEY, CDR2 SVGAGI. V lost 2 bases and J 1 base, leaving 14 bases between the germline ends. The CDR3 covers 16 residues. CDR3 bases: TGTGCCAGCAGTTACGCTTCCCATCAGGGGAACACTGAAGCTTTCTTT. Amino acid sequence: CASSYASHQGNTEAFF.

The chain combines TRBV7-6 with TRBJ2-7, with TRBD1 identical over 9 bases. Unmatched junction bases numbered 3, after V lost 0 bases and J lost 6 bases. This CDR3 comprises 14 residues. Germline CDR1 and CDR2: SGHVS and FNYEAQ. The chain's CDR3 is CASSLAPTGGEQYF. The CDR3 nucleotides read TGTGCCAGCAGCTTAGCTCCGACAGGGGGCGAGCAGTACTTC. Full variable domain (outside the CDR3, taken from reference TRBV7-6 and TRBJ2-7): GAGVSQSPRYKVTKRGQDVALRCDPISGHVSLYWYRQALGQGPEFLTYFNYEAQQDKSGLPNDRFSAERPEGSISTLTIQRTEQRDSAMYRCASSLAPTGGEQYFGPGTRLTVT.

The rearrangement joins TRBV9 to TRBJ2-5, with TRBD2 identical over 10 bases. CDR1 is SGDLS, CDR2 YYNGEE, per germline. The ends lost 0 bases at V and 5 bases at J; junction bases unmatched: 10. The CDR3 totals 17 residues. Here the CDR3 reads CASSVATSAGGRETQYF. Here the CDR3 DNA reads TGTGCCAGCAGCGTAGCTACCTCAGCGGGGGGGCGGGAGACCCAGTACTTC.

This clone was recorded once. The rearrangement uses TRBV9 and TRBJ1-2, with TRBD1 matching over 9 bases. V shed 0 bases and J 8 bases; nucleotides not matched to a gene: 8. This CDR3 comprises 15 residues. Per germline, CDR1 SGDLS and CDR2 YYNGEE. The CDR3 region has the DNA TGTGCCAGCAGCGTAGGGGACAGGGACCTGCGGGGCTACACCTTC. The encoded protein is CASSVGDRDLRGYTF.

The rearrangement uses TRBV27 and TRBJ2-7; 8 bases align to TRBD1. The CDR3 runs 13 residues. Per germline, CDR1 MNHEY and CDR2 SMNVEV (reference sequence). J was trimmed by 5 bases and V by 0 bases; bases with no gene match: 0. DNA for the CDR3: TGTGCCAGCAGTTTATCGACAGGGGACGAGCAGTACTTC. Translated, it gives CASSLSTGDEQYF.

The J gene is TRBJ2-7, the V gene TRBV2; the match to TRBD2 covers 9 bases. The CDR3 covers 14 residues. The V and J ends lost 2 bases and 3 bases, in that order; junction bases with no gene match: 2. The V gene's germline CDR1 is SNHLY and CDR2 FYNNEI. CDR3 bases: TGTGCCAGCAGTGAACTAGCGGGGAACTACGAGCAGTACTTC. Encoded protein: CASSELAGNYEQYF.

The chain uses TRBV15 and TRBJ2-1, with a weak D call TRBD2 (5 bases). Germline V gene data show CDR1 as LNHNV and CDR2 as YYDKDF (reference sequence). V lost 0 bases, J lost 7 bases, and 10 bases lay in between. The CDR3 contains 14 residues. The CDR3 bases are TGTGCCACCAGCAGAGATTCGGAGGTAAATGAGCAGTTCTTC. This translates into CATSRDSEVNEQFF.

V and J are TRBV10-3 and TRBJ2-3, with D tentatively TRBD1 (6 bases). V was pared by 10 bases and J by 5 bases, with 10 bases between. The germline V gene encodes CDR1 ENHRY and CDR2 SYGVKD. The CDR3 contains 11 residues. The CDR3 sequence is CATLGGDTQYF. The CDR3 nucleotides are TGTGCCACCCTAGGGGGAGATACGCAGTATTTT.

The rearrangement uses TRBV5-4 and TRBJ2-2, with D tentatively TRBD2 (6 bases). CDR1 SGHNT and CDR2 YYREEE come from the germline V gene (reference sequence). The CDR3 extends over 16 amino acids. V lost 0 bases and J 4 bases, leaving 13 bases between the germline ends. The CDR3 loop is CASSLVSGLITGELFF. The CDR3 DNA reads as TGTGCCAGCAGCTTGGTCTCGGGACTGATCACCGGGGAGCTGTTTTTT.

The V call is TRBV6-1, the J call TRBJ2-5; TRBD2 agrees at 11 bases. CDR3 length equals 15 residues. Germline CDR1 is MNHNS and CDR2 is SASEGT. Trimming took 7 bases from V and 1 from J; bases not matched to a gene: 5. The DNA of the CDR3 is TGTGCCAGCACCCTAGCGGGGGGCCCCCAAGAGACCCAGTACTTC. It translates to CASTLAGGPQETQYF.

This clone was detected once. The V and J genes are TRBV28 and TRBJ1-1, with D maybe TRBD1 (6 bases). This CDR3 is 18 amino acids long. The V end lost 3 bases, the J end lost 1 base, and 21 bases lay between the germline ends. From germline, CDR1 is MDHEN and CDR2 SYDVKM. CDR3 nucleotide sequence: TGTGCCAGCAGTTTGCCGGGACATACTCCCTTGGGGAACACTGAAGCTTTCTTT. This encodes CASSLPGHTPLGNTEAFF.

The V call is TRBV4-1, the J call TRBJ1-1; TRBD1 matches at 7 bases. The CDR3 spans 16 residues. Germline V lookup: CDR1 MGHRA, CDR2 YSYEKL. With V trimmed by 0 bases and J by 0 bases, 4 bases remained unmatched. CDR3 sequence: CASSQDRDSMNTEAFF. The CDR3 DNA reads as TGCGCCAGCAGCCAAGATAGGGACAGCATGAACACTGAAGCTTTCTTT.

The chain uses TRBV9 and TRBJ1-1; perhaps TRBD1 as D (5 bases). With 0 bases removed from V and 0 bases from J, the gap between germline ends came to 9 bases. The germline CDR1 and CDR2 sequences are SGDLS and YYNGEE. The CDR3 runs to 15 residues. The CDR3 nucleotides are TGTGCCAGCAGCGTAGCGGAGGGGCTGAACACTGAAGCTTTCTTT. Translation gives CASSVAEGLNTEAFF.

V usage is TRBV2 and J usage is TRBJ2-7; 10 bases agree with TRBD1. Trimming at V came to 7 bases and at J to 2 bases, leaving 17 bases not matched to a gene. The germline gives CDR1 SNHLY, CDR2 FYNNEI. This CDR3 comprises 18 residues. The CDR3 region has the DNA TGTGCCAGCAATGCCCCGACAGGGGGCCCCCTGGGAACCTACGAGCAGTACTTC. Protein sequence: CASNAPTGGPLGTYEQYF. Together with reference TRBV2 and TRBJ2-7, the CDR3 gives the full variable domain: EPEVTQTPSHQVTQMGQEVILRCVPISNHLYFYWYRQILGQKVEFLVSFYNNEISEKSEIFDDQFSVERPDGSNFTLKIRSTKLEDSAMYFCASNAPTGGPLGTYEQYFGPGTRLTVT.

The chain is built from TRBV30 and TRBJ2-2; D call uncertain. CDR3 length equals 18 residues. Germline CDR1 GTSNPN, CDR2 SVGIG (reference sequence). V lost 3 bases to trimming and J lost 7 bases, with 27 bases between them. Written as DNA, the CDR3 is TGTGCCTGGAGACCCCGTGAGGTAGATGTCGTCGTTGGCGGGGAGCTGTTTTTT. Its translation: CAWRPREVDVVVGGELFF.

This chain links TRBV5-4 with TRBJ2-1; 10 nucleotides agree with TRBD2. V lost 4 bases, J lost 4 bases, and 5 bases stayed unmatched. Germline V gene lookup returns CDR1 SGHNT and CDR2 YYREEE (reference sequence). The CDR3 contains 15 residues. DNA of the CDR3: TGTGCCAGCAGCGATGCTAGCGGGGGATACAATGAGCAGTTCTTC. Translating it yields CASSDASGGYNEQFF. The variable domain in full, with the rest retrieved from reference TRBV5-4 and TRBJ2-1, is ETGVTQSPTHLIKTRGQQVTLRCSSQSGHNTVSWYQQALGQGPQFIFQYYREEENGRGNFPPRFSGLQFPNYSSELNVNALELDDSALYLCASSDASGGYNEQFFGPGTRLTVL.

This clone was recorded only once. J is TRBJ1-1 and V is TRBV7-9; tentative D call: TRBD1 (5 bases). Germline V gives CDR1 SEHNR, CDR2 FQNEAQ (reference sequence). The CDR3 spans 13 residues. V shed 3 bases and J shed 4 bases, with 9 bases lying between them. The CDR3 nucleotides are TGTGCCAGCAGCTTCCGGGGACTCACTGAAGCTTTCTTT. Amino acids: CASSFRGLTEAFF.

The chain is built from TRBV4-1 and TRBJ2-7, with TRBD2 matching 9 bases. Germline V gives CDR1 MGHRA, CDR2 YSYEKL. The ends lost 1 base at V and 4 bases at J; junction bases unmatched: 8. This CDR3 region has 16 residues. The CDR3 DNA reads TGCGCCAGCAGCCAAGTACCGAGCGGGGGGTTGTACGAGCAGTACTTC. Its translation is CASSQVPSGGLYEQYF.